Listed below are T cell receptor beta chains from one sample, sequenced in a study of identifying expanded T cells in peripheral blood. Assay: immunoSEQ multiplex PCR; the TCRdb copy retains only in-frame clones and omits some. Of 45,000 to 75,000 clones in the sample, about 83% are singletons; the top ten hold under 20%. What was sequenced was blood. The receptors here all came from a person aged 18-70 years in good health. CDR3s include the opening cysteine and the closing phenylalanine or tryptophan. A D gene is named only where the DNA matches it firmly. Rows give clone size only sometimes, using once, few, many, or a class for an expanded clone.

TRBJ2-3,TRBV6-5,.,TRBD2,TGTGCCAGCAGTTACTCCGGCGGGAGTACAGATACGCAGTATTTT,CASSYSGGSTDTQYF
TRBJ1-5,TRBV5-1,.,.,TGCGCCAGCAGCCCGGCCCCAAATGACCAGCCCCAGCATTTT,CASSPAPNDQPQHF
TRBJ1-6,TRBV27,few,.,TGTGCCAGCAGTCCCGGCGGGGGTACAGTGAATAATTCACCCCTCCACTTT,CASSPGGGTVNNSPLHF
TRBJ2-2,TRBV2,.,TRBD2,TGTGCCAGCGCACGGGGAGGGGAGACCGGGGAGCTGTTTTTT,CASARGGETGELFF
TRBJ2-7,TRBV7-2,.,TRBD2,TGTGCCAGCAGCCGAAGCTCTAGCGGGAGGGGAACCTACGAGCAGTACTTC,CASSRSSSGRGTYEQYF
TRBJ2-5,TRBV5-1,.,TRBD2,TGCGCCAGCAGCTTGTTAGCGGGAGGTCCCCAAGAGACCCAGTACTTC,CASSLLAGGPQETQYF
TRBJ2-1,TRBV4-3,.,TRBD2,TGCGCCAGCAGCCAAGGTGAATTAGCGGGAGTTAATGAGCAGTTCTTC,CASSQGELAGVNEQFF
TRBJ2-2,TRBV7-9,.,.,TGTGCCAGCAGCTTATGGGGGCGCCCCGGGGAGCTGTTTTTT,CASSLWGRPGELFF
TRBJ1-4,TRBV25-1,once,TRBD1,TGTGCCAGCAGCCCGACAGGGACTAATGAAAAACTGTTTTTT,CASSPTGTNEKLFF
TRBJ2-3,TRBV15,.,TRBD2,TGTGCCACCAGCAGAAGACTAGCGGGCGGGACAGATACGCAGTATTTT,CATSRRLAGGTDTQYF
TRBJ1-4,TRBV7-2,.,.,TGTGCCAGCAGCTTATTCCCAGTTGGAAGTGGTAATGAAAAACTGTTTTTT,CASSLFPVGSGNEKLFF
TRBJ2-5,TRBV4-3,.,.,TGCGCCAGCAGCCACGGACAGACCCAGTACTTC,CASSHGQTQYF
TRBJ1-2,TRBV7-8,.,TRBD1,TGTGCCAGCAGCCAGGGACAGGGGGCCCCCAGTTATGGCTACACCTTC,CASSQGQGAPSYGYTF
TRBJ1-1,TRBV2,.,TRBD1,TGTGCCAGCAGCCTTAGACAGGGGCTCACTGAAGCTTTCTTT,CASSLRQGLTEAFF
TRBJ1-1,TRBV5-4,.,.,TGTGCCAGCAGATCCCAGAACACTGAAGCTTTCTTT,CASRSQNTEAFF
TRBJ1-2,TRBV9,once,.,TGTGCCAGCAGCGCCCTACAAACGGAGGGCGGCTACACCTTC,CASSALQTEGGYTF